This is a list of T cell receptor beta chains from one sample in a study of cytomegalovirus exposure and HLA in healthy donors. Sequencing used immunoSEQ multiplex PCR; TCRdb keeps in-frame clones, though not all of them. The sample contains about 110,000 clones, about 70% of which appear only once. Sequenced: PBMCs. The receptors stem from a man aged 25-40 years in good health and CMV-seronegative. CDR3s include the opening cysteine and the closing phenylalanine or tryptophan. D genes are given only for firm matches. Rows may omit the clone size; those that give it use once, few, many or a size class.

abundance,j_gene,v_gene,d_gene,CDR3aa,CDR3nt
.,TRBJ1-2,TRBV19,.,CASSISGRGASYSYTF,TGTGCCAGTAGTATCTCTGGCCGGGGGGCAAGCTATAGCTACACCTTC
.,TRBJ2-5,TRBV7-7,.,CASSLDIQETQYF,TGTGCTAGCAGCTTAGATATCCAAGAGACCCAGTACTTC
.,TRBJ1-2,TRBV4-3,.,CASSQDLGAGHNYGYTF,TGCGCCAGCAGCCAAGATCTGGGGGCAGGCCATAACTATGGCTACACCTTC
.,TRBJ1-2,TRBV28,.,CASSPGGAYGYTF,TGTGCCAGCAGTCCGGGGGGGGCTTATGGCTACACCTTC
few,TRBJ2-1,TRBV10-3,TRBD2,CAISGTTNNEQFF,TGTGCCATCAGCGGGACTACGAATAATGAGCAGTTCTTC
.,TRBJ2-3,TRBV19,TRBD1,CASSSLQGATDTQYF,TGTGCCAGTAGTTCCCTCCAGGGGGCCACAGATACGCAGTATTTT
few,TRBJ2-6,TRBV30,TRBD1,CAWSGGNRGRKGSGANVLTF,TGTGCCTGGAGTGGGGGGAACAGGGGGCGAAAAGGCTCTGGGGCCAACGTCCTGACTTTC
few,TRBJ2-1,TRBV29-1,.,CSVEVVRQGWNEQFF,TGCAGCGTTGAAGTCGTCAGGCAAGGTTGGAATGAGCAGTTCTTC
.,TRBJ2-2,TRBV7-2,.,CASSSIGGLTGELFF,TGTGCCAGCAGCTCAATTGGCGGGTTGACCGGGGAGCTGTTTTTT
.,TRBJ2-7,TRBV11-2,TRBD2,CASSSGGGGMREHEQYF,TGTGCCAGCAGCTCGGGGGGTGGGGGAATGCGGGAGCACGAGCAGTACTTC
few,TRBJ2-4,TRBV19,.,CASSPTGEGAKNIQYF,TGTGCCAGTAGTCCCACGGGAGAGGGGGCCAAAAACATTCAGTACTTC
.,TRBJ1-5,TRBV19,TRBD1,CASSFGQGAVYQPQHF,TGTGCCAGTAGTTTCGGACAGGGGGCAGTGTATCAGCCCCAGCATTTT
.,TRBJ2-1,TRBV7-9,.,CASSIYEQFF,TGTGCCAGCAGTATTTATGAGCAGTTCTTC